This T cell receptor (beta chain) comes out of a study of post-analysis software for immune sequencing data. Study outcomes and limitations: Pronounced co-clustering by F measure was evident among identically batched samples. Controls had significantly higher normalized Chao1 diversity than multiple sclerosis patients.

Unique molecular identifiers had been added to the TCR beta cDNA libraries. Between about 1 and 10 million T cells gave rise to 450,000 to 650,000 cDNA molecules. Via MiXCR, TCRdb re-called the PCR reads, giving one row per CDR3 protein. Of over 700,000 distinct CDR3 sequences in the sample, 25% to 30% were seen once. As regards this clonotype: Its specificity is not known.

The sequence came from a girl between 10 and 17 years old with multiple sclerosis. The sequenced sample consisted of blood.

This CDR3 reads CASSYGQGSQYF. The CDR3 nucleotides are TGTGCCAGCAGCTACGGACAGGGCTCGCAGTACTTC. The chain employs TRBV7-9 and TRBJ2-5, with 8 nucleotides matching TRBD1. From germline, CDR1 is SEHNR and CDR2 FQNEAQ (reference sequence). CDR3 length equals 12 residues. V was pared by 4 bases and J by 11 bases, with 6 bases of the junction left unmatched. Drawing the rest from reference TRBV7-9 and TRBJ2-5, the complete variable domain is DTGVSQNPRHKITKRGQNVTFRCDPISEHNRLYWYRQTLGQGPEFLTYFQNEAQLEKSRLLSDRFSAERPKGSFSTLEIQRTEQGDSAMYLCASSYGQGSQYFGPGTRLLVL.